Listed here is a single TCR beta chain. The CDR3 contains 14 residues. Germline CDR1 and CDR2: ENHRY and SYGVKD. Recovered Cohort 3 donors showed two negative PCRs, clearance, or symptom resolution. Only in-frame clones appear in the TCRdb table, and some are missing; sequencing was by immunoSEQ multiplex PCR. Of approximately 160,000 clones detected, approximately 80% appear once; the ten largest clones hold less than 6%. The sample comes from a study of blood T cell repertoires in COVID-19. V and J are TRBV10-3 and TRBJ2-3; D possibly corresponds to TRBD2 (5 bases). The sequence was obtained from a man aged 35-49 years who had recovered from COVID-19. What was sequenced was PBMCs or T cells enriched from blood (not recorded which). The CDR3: CAARASRSTDTQYF. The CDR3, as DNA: TGTGCGGCTCGGGCTAGCCGCAGCACAGATACGCAGTATTTT.